This T cell receptor beta chain was sequenced for a study of shared clonotypes between healthy human individuals. Input per replicate PCR of unsorted PBMC was about 330 ng DNA, corresponding to 25,000 to 30,000 T cell genomes. Clones were sequenced by immunoSEQ multiplex PCR, and TCRdb holds only the in-frame ones, with some missing. Of around 530,000 clones listed, around 77% are singletons. This clone occurred a few times. Its cognate antigen is unknown. Whole-study findings and limits: Sequencing depth was expected to affect clonotype sharing among donors.

The sequencing input was PBMCs. The clonotype was recovered from a woman aged 40 to 55 in good health. Some clones in this sample may be carry-over from other donors' samples.

CDR3 sequence reads: CASSFDPGAWTGELFF. The DNA of the CDR3 is TGCGCCAGCAGCTTTGACCCAGGGGCTTGGACCGGGGAGCTGTTTTTT. The J gene is TRBJ2-2, the V gene TRBV5-1, with TRBD1 as a possible D gene (6 bases). The length of the CDR3 is 16 residues. The V gene lost 2 bases and the J gene lost 5 bases, with 16 bases spanning the gap. The germline V gene encodes CDR1 SGHRS and CDR2 YFSETQ.